This T cell receptor (beta chain) emerged from a study of T-cell memory formation after mild COVID-19. Study observations and caveats: A subset of responding clones appeared in pre-infection memory, suggesting cross-reactive memory joined. Later expanders leaned toward CD4+, whereas clones contracting from day 15 to 85 were balanced CD4/CD8. CD4+ contracting clones were found mainly in CM and EM, and CD8+ ones in EMRA. The authors left the SARS-CoV-2 specificity of second-wave clones peaking on day 37 unconfirmed.

This clonotype came up a few times. Antigen: not known. MiXCR was run by TCRdb on the 5' RACE reads, yielding one entry per CDR3 protein. The data show around 250,000 distinct CDR3 sequences, 16% seen once. V shed 3 bases and J 4 bases; nucleotides not matched to a gene: 2. The germline V gene encodes CDR1 SGHTA and CDR2 FQGTGA. There are 14 residues in the CDR3. Specimen: PBMCs or a T cell subset sorted from them (not recorded which). The clonotype was recovered from a man between 18 and 29 years old who had mild COVID-19 (a few samples of this study predate the infection). Cell type and time point are not known. The chain uses TRBV7-3 and TRBJ2-2; TRBD1 aligns across 7 bases. The CDR3 sequence is CASSFQGVTGELFF. The CDR3 DNA reads as TGTGCCAGCAGCTTCCAGGGGGTCACCGGGGAGCTGTTTTTT.